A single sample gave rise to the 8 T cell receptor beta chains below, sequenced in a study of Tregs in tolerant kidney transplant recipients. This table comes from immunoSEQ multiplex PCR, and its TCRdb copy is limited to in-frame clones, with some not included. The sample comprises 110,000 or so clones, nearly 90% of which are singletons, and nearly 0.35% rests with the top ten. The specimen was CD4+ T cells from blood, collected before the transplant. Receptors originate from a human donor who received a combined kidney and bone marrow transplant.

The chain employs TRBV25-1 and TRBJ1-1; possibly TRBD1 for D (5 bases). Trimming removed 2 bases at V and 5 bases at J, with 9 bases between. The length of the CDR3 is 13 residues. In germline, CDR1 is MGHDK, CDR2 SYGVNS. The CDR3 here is CASSEGQGTEAFF. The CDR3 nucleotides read TGTGCCAGCAGTGAAGGGCAGGGAACTGAAGCTTTCTTT.

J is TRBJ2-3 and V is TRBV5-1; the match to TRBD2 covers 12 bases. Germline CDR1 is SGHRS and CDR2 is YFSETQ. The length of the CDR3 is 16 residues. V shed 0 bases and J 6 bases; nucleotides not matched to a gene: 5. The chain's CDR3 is CASSLEASGGGDTQYF. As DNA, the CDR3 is TGCGCCAGCAGCTTGGAGGCTAGCGGGGGGGGCGATACGCAGTATTTT.

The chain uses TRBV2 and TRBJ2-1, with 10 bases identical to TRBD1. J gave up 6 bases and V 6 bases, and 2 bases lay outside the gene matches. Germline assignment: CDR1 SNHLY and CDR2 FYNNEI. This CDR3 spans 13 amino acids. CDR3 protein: CASSRTGGNEQFF. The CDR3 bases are TGTGCCAGCAGCAGGACAGGGGGCAATGAGCAGTTCTTC.

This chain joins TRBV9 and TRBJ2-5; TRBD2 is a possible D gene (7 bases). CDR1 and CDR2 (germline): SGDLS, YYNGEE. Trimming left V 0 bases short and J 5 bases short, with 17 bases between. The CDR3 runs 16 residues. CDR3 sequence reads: CASSVVSGGGGETQYF. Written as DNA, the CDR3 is TGTGCCAGCAGCGTAGTCTCGGGGGGCGGTGGGGAGACCCAGTACTTC.

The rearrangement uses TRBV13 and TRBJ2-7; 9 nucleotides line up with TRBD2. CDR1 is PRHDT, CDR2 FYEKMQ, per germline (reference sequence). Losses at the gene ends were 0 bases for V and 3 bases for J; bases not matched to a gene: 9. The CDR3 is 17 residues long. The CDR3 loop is CASSLGVGVAGVYEQYF. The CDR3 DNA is TGTGCCAGCAGCTTAGGTGTGGGGGTAGCGGGAGTCTACGAGCAGTACTTC.

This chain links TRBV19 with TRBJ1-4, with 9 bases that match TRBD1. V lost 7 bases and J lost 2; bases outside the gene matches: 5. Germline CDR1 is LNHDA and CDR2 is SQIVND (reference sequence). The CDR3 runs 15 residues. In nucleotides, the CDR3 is TGTGCCAGTAAAGACAGGGGGGGGACTAATGAAAAACTGTTTTTT. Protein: CASKDRGGTNEKLFF.

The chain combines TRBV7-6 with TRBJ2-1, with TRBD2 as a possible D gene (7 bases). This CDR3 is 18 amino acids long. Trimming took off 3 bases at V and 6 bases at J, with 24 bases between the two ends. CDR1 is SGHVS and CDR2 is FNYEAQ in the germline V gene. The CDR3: CASSFPDLEGGPRNEQFF. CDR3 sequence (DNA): TGTGCCAGCAGCTTTCCCGACCTAGAGGGGGGGCCTCGCAATGAGCAGTTCTTC. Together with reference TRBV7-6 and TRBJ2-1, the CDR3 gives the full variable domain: GAGVSQSPRYKVTKRGQDVALRCDPISGHVSLYWYRQALGQGPEFLTYFNYEAQQDKSGLPNDRFSAERPEGSISTLTIQRTEQRDSAMYRCASSFPDLEGGPRNEQFFGPGTRLTVL.

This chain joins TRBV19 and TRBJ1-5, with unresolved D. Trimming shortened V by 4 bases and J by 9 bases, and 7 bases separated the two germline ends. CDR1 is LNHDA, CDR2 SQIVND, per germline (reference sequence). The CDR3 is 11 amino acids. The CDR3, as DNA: TGTGCCAGTAGTACCCCGGGGCCCCAGCATTTT. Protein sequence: CASSTPGPQHF.